This T cell receptor beta chain emerged from a study of T cells in Graves' hyperthyroidism and ophthalmopathy. The wider study: Peripheral blood was acquired at first diagnosis, ahead of any therapy whatsoever.

The table lists this clonotype with many counts. Its antigen remains unidentified. Overall study results and limits: Researchers found most expanded thyroid clonotypes above 0.001 in blood as well.

Trimming stripped 6 bases from V and 3 bases from J, with 11 bases between. The germline V gene encodes CDR1 MDHEN and CDR2 SYDVKM. This CDR3 spans 13 amino acids. The CDR3 regions of TCR beta were amplified from RNA transcripts. The HTBI primer set served for first-round RT-PCR of the TCR CDR3. TCRdb processed the multiplex PCR reads anew with MiXCR; each CDR3 protein has one entry. This sample has about 360,000 distinct CDR3 sequences, with less than 15% found just once. The sequenced sample consisted of blood. The TCR sequence derives from a woman aged 18-35 years with Graves' hyperthyroidism. This rearrangement joins TRBV28 to TRBJ1-2, with D maybe TRBD1 (5 bases). The CDR3 here is CASSSGVDYGYTF. CDR3 nucleotide sequence: TGTGCCAGCAGCTCGGGGGTGGACTATGGCTACACCTTC.